This T cell receptor beta chain appears in the sequencing data of a study of blood T cells in healthy people across ages. Looking at the study overall: Per every two T cells, about one barcoded beta molecule was captured by template switching.

This clonotype was picked up a small number of times. This CDR3 is 15 amino acids long. CDR1 is SGHRS, CDR2 YFSETQ, per germline. V dropped 7 bases and J dropped 7 bases, with 24 bases sitting between them. Next came a second PCR, run for about 7 to 12 cycles, which used a sample-barcoded 5' primer along with a J-beta primer mix. One entry per CDR3 protein, called by TCRdb with MiXCR from the 5' RACE reads. This repertoire shows over 750,000 distinct CDR3 sequences, roughly 25% found once; its top ten account for roughly a tenth. A further study also used this sample, focusing on T cells of mothers and their children.

The chain combines TRBV5-1 with TRBJ2-7; D possibly corresponds to TRBD2 (5 bases). What was sequenced was blood. This TCR was sampled from a boy aged 5 to 17 in good health. The CDR3 loop reads CASEDGLGQRGEQYF. The CDR3 coding sequence is TGCGCCAGCGAAGACGGGTTGGGCCAACGAGGGGAGCAGTACTTC.